Presented here are 23 T cell receptor beta chains from one specimen sequenced in a study of PD-1 blockade in classical Hodgkin lymphoma. Here immunoSEQ multiplex PCR was the method, and the copy in TCRdb shows in-frame clones only, minus some. Of some 93,000 clones listed, around 80% are singletons. The sample's time point: cycle 4 day 1 (C4D1), after 6 weeks of nivolumab. Each patient's relapse followed autologous stem cell transplantation, and brentuximab vedotin exposure varied. The starting material was peripheral blood mononuclear cells (PBMCs), obtained before the fourth cycle of nivolumab. The receptor set was obtained from a human donor with classical Hodgkin lymphoma.

There are a few counts of this clone. The V call is TRBV6-6, the J call TRBJ1-5; perhaps TRBD1 as D (6 bases). V gave up 3 bases and J gave up 1 base, with 10 bases separating them. CDR3 length: 15 amino acids. The V gene's germline CDR1 is MNHNY and CDR2 SVGAGI (reference sequence). The CDR3 region has the DNA TGTGCCAGCAGTTATACAGGGTCGAGCAATCAGCCCCAGCATTTT. This translates into CASSYTGSSNQPQHF.

V gene TRBV7-9 combines with J gene TRBJ2-1, with a tentative D call TRBD2 (5 bases). Per the germline V gene, CDR1 is SEHNR and CDR2 is FQNEAQ (reference sequence). This CDR3 has 12 residues. The germline V and J ends were trimmed by 4 bases and 12 bases, with 13 bases remaining between them. The CDR3 region is CASSYSSLGQFF. CDR3 nucleotide sequence: TGTGCCAGCAGCTATTCTAGCCTGGGGCAGTTCTTC. The whole variable domain, remainder taken from reference TRBV7-9 and TRBJ2-1, is DTGVSQNPRHKITKRGQNVTFRCDPISEHNRLYWYRQTLGQGPEFLTYFQNEAQLEKSRLLSDRFSAERPKGSFSTLEIQRTEQGDSAMYLCASSYSSLGQFFGPGTRLTVL.

The count of this clone is one. This chain connects TRBV5-4 to TRBJ1-2, with 9 bases fitting TRBD1. The CDR3 has 17 residues. Germline V lookup: CDR1 SGHNT, CDR2 YYREEE (reference sequence). The trim removed 3 bases at V and 7 bases at J, leaving 16 bases unmatched. The CDR3, as DNA: TGTGCCAGCAGCTCTGGGGGAACAGGGGACAGGGCTAGTGGCTACACCTTC. This sequence encodes CASSSGGTGDRASGYTF.

The chain carries TRBV19 and TRBJ2-1; the D call may be TRBD1 or TRBD2 (5 bases each). The germline V and J ends were trimmed by 3 bases and 8 bases, with 14 bases remaining between them. The CDR3 length is 14 residues. CDR1 LNHDA and CDR2 SQIVND come from the germline V gene (reference sequence). The CDR3 DNA follows: TGTGCCAGTAGTATGGGGGTGTTTTTGGATGAGCAGTTCTTC. It specifies CASSMGVFLDEQFF.

The chain is built from TRBV2 and TRBJ1-1; 7 bases map to TRBD1. The CDR3 covers 13 residues. The J segment lost 1 base and the V segment lost 7 bases, leaving 3 bases of the junction unmatched. Germline V gene lookup returns CDR1 SNHLY and CDR2 FYNNEI. Here the CDR3 reads CASTRQGNTEAFF. CDR3 nucleotides: TGTGCCAGCACCAGACAGGGGAACACTGAAGCTTTCTTT.

The chain recombines TRBV19 with TRBJ2-3; 11 positions match TRBD2. This CDR3 has 16 residues. V was clipped by 7 bases and J by 4 bases; unmatched bases: 10. Germline CDR1 LNHDA, CDR2 SQIVND (reference sequence). As DNA, the CDR3 is TGTGCCAGTACCCAACCTCTAGCGGGAGGATCAGATACGCAGTATTTT. It encodes CASTQPLAGGSDTQYF.

The chain recombines TRBV15 with TRBJ2-6; 8 positions match TRBD1. CDR1 is LNHNV, CDR2 YYDKDF, per germline (reference sequence). The CDR3 runs 17 residues. V lost 6 bases to trimming and J lost 0 bases; unmatched junction nucleotides: 7. The CDR3 protein is CATSTGTGHSGANVLTF. CDR3 sequence (DNA): TGTGCCACCAGTACGGGGACAGGCCACTCTGGGGCCAACGTCCTGACTTTC. The variable domain in full, with the rest retrieved from reference TRBV15 and TRBJ2-6, is DAMVIQNPRYQVTQFGKPVTLSCSQTLNHNVMYWYQQKSSQAPKLLFHYYDKDFNNEADTPDNFQSRRPNTSFCFLDIRSPGLGDTAMYLCATSTGTGHSGANVLTFGAGSRLTVL.

The CDR3 reads CASSPQGGEANVLTF. The CDR3 DNA sequence: TGTGCCAGCTCACCGCAGGGGGGGGAGGCCAACGTCCTGACTTTC. The chain links TRBV18 to TRBJ2-6, with D perhaps matching TRBD1 or TRBD2 (7 bases each). Germline CDR1 reads KGHSH; CDR2 reads LQKENI. This CDR3 contains 15 residues. Trimming took off 3 bases at V and 6 bases at J, with 12 bases between the two ends.

V gene TRBV7-9 combines with J gene TRBJ1-5; D is unclear. The CDR3 loop spans 13 amino acids. CDR1 and CDR2 (germline): SEHNR, FQNEAQ (reference sequence). The V end lost 0 bases, the J end lost 4 bases, and 4 bases lay between the germline ends. CDR3 sequence reads: CASSLAPNQPQHF. Written as DNA, the CDR3 is TGTGCCAGCAGCTTAGCCCCAAATCAGCCCCAGCATTTT.

This rearrangement joins TRBV27 to TRBJ2-6; D gene ambiguous. Trimming left V 2 bases short and J 0 bases short, with 5 bases between. CDR1 and CDR2 from the germline V gene are MNHEY and SMNVEV (reference sequence). This CDR3 is built from 15 residues. Written as DNA, the CDR3 is TGTGCCAGCAGTTTAGCCTTCTCTGGGGCCAACGTCCTGACTTTC. Translating gives CASSLAFSGANVLTF.

This clone has just a few counts. The chain carries TRBV6-6 and TRBJ2-7; D unclear. This CDR3 comprises 12 residues. The germline V gene has CDR1 MNHNY and CDR2 SVGAGI (reference sequence). V was pared by 1 base and J by 7 bases, with 8 bases between. The DNA for the CDR3 is TGTGCCAGCAGTTACTTAAGAGGAGAGCAGTACTTC. Protein sequence: CASSYLRGEQYF.

V is TRBV11-2 and J is TRBJ2-5; no definite D call. The length of the CDR3 is 11 residues. V dropped 4 bases and J dropped 5 bases, with 5 bases sitting between them. CDR1 is SGHAT and CDR2 is FQNNGV in the germline V gene. The CDR3 loop reads CASSSTETQYF. The CDR3, as DNA: TGTGCCAGCAGCTCTACGGAGACCCAGTACTTC. The variable domain in full, with the rest retrieved from reference TRBV11-2 and TRBJ2-5, is EAGVAQSPRYKIIEKRQSVAFWCNPISGHATLYWYQQILGQGPKLLIQFQNNGVVDDSQLPKDRFSAERLKGVDSTLKIQPAKLEDSAVYLCASSSTETQYFGPGTRLLVL.

V and J are TRBV9 and TRBJ2-3; 7 nucleotides line up with TRBD2. This CDR3 comprises 15 residues. The V segment lost 4 bases and the J segment 2 bases; nucleotides outside the gene matches: 7. The V gene's germline CDR1 is SGDLS and CDR2 YYNGEE. The CDR3: CASSLRGDLTDTQYF. CDR3 nucleotides: TGTGCCAGCAGCCTTCGGGGGGACCTCACAGATACGCAGTATTTT.

This chain uses TRBV28 with TRBJ2-7, with 9 bases lining up with TRBD1. Trimming cost V 2 bases and J 3 bases; bases outside gene matches: 5. This CDR3 is 15 amino acids long. Germline CDR1 MDHEN, CDR2 SYDVKM. This chain's CDR3 is CASSLAGTGNYEQYF. CDR3 in DNA: TGTGCCAGCAGTTTAGCCGGGACAGGGAACTACGAGCAGTACTTC. Looking up the rest from reference TRBV28 and TRBJ2-7 gives the full variable domain: DVKVTQSSRYLVKRTGEKVFLECVQDMDHENMFWYRQDPGLGLRLIYFSYDVKMKEKGDIPEGYSVSREKKERFSLILESASTNQTSMYLCASSLAGTGNYEQYFGPGTRLTVT.

The CDR3: CATSREGIRDEKLFF. The CDR3 coding sequence is TGTGCCACCAGCAGAGAGGGTATTCGGGATGAAAAACTGTTTTTT. V usage is TRBV15 and J usage is TRBJ1-4; D not resolved. CDR1 is LNHNV and CDR2 is YYDKDF in the germline V gene (reference sequence). The CDR3 sequence is 15 residues long. V was pared by 0 bases and J by 6 bases, with 11 bases between.

This chain joins TRBV19 and TRBJ1-1; tentatively, D is TRBD1 (5 bases). The CDR3 contains 13 residues. The germline V gene has CDR1 LNHDA and CDR2 SQIVND (reference sequence). V shed 5 bases and J shed 3 bases, with 10 bases lying between them. The CDR3 is CASSWQGDTEAFF. In DNA form, the CDR3 reads TGTGCCAGTAGTTGGCAGGGAGACACTGAAGCTTTCTTT.

The V gene is TRBV10-3, the J gene TRBJ2-1; TRBD2 aligns across 7 bases. V lost 2 bases and J lost 6; bases outside the gene matches: 7. The CDR3 has 15 residues. Germline loops: CDR1 ENHRY, CDR2 SYGVKD. This chain's CDR3 is CAISEALARFNEQFF. CDR3 nucleotide sequence: TGTGCCATCAGTGAGGCACTAGCGAGGTTCAATGAGCAGTTCTTC.

V is TRBV4-1 and J is TRBJ2-1; D is uncertain. Trimming took off 1 base at V and 7 bases at J, with 14 bases between the two ends. Germline V gives CDR1 MGHRA, CDR2 YSYEKL. The CDR3 is 15 residues long. CDR3 in DNA: TGCGCCAGCAGCCAAGGATGGGGATTTCTGAATGAGCAGTTCTTC. This codes for CASSQGWGFLNEQFF.

V is TRBV6-1 and J is TRBJ2-7, with 8 bases matching TRBD2. The CDR3 consists of 14 residues. The germline gives CDR1 MNHNS, CDR2 SASEGT. With V trimmed by 3 bases and J by 3 bases, 4 bases remained unmatched. CDR3 residues: CASSERGEVYEQYF. The CDR3 nucleotides are TGTGCCAGCAGTGAGCGGGGGGAAGTCTACGAGCAGTACTTC.

V usage is TRBV7-3 and J usage is TRBJ1-1; 9 positions match TRBD1. CDR1 is SGHTA, CDR2 FQGTGA, per germline. Trimming at V came to 5 bases and at J to 1 base, leaving 11 bases not matched to a gene. This CDR3 spans 17 amino acids. The CDR3 DNA sequence: TGTGCCAGCAGCCTACAGGGGGCGCTGGGAAGGAACACTGAAGCTTTCTTT. It translates to CASSLQGALGRNTEAFF.

The chain joins TRBV4-3 to TRBJ2-1, with 8 bases identical to TRBD1. Germline CDR1 reads LGHNA; CDR2 reads YSLEER. J gave up 2 bases and V 2 bases, and 8 bases lay outside the gene matches. The CDR3 is made up of 17 amino acids. The CDR3: CASSQTLDRAPYNEQFF. For the CDR3, the DNA is TGCGCCAGCAGCCAAACCCTGGACAGGGCCCCCTACAATGAGCAGTTCTTC.

The chain employs TRBV6-1 and TRBJ2-7; tentatively, D is TRBD1 (5 bases). The ends were cut back, 4 bases at V and 2 bases at J, with 18 bases in the middle. This CDR3 spans 16 amino acids. Germline V gives CDR1 MNHNS, CDR2 SASEGT. In DNA form, the CDR3 reads TGTGCCAGCAGTGTCCAGGGTGCAAGAAGAACCTACGAGCAGTACTTC. Translation: CASSVQGARRTYEQYF.

The rearrangement uses TRBV6-5 and TRBJ2-1; 7 bases line up with TRBD2. The germline V gene encodes CDR1 MNHEY and CDR2 SVGAGI. V lost 6 bases, J lost 8 bases, and 7 bases stayed unmatched. The CDR3 runs to 13 residues. The CDR3 bases are TGTGCCAGCAGAAGACTAGCTAAGGATGAGCAGTTCTTC. It is translated as CASRRLAKDEQFF.